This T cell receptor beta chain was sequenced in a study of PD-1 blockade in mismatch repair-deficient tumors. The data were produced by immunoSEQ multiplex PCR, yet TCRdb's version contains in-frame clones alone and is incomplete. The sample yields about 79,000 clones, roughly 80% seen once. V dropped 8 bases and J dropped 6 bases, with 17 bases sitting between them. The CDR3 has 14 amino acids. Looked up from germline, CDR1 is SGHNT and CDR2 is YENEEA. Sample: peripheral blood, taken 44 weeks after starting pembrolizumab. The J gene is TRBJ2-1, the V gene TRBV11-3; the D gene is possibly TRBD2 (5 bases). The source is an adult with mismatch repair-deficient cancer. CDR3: CASARARAGNEQFF. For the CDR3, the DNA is TGTGCCAGCGCGCGGGCCCGGGCCGGCAATGAGCAGTTCTTC.